The source of this TCR beta chain is a study of response to subunit inactivated influenza vaccine (dated by TCRdb to the late 2010s). For the study in its entirety: Deep quantitative T cell receptor repertoire profiling was used in the study to track responses to a trivalent subunit inactivated influenza vaccine.

What the work shows at the level of the full study, not this receptor alone: The authors suggested that each seasonal influenza vaccination may recruit only a limited number of new T cells.

Notes on this clonotype: The antigen it recognizes is unknown. Base qualities are missing; no much larger clone stands one base away.

Library preparation was by RT-PCR. TCRdb records Illumina HiSeq 2500 as the sequencer. Clones were called with MiXCR by TCRdb after fastp trimmed the public reads at Q25, and only in-frame beta chains were retained. Rows with a matching CDR3 protein are joined into one entry that keeps the most common DNA and genes. The sample profile shows hundreds of thousands of distinct CDR3 sequences; 20% to 25% of them were found once. About 9.4% of the sample is in the top ten clones. From the cysteine up to the phenylalanine, the CDR3 has a length of 14 residues. The only DNA kept is the CDR3, 42 bases in frame from the first base. CDR1 and CDR2, looked up from the germline V gene, are SGHVS and FQNEAQ. V lost 6 bases and J lost 4 bases, and the count of bases not matched to a germline gene is 3.

Specimen: PBMCs from blood, collected about 19 months after vaccination. This chain joins TRBV7-8 to TRBJ2-5, with TRBD2 matching 12 junction bases. The receptor was isolated from a man aged 45 to 70 who received an inactivated influenza vaccine. Donor details come from another sample of the same person, matched by shared clones. The DNA reads TGTGCCAGCAGTCTAGCGGGAGGGCCAGAGACCCAGTACTTC. Protein translation: CASSLAGGPETQYF.